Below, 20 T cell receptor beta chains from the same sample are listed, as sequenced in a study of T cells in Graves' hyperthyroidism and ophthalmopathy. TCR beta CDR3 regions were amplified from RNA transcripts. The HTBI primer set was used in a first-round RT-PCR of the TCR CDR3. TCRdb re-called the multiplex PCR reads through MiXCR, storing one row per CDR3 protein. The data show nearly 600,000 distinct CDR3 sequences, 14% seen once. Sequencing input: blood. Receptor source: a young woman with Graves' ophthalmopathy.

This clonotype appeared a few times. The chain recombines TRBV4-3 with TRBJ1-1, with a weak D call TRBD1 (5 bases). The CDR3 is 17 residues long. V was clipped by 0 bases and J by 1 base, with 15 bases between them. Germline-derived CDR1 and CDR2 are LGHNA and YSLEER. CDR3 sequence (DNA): TGCGCCAGCAGCCAAGATTCAAGAAGGGACTGGAACACTGAAGCTTTCTTT. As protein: CASSQDSRRDWNTEAFF.

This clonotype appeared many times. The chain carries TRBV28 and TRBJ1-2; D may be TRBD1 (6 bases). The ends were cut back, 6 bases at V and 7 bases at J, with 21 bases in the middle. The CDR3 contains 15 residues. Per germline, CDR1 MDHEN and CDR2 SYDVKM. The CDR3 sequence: CASSSLHRVLSGYTF. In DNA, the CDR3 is TGTGCCAGCAGCTCGCTGCACAGGGTTCTAAGTGGCTACACCTTC.

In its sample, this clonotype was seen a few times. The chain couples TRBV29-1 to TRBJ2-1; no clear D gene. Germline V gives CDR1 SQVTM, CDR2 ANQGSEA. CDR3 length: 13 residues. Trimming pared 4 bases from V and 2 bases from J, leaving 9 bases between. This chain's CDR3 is CSVGQVAYNEQFF. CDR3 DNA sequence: TGCAGCGTTGGGCAGGTAGCCTACAATGAGCAGTTCTTC.

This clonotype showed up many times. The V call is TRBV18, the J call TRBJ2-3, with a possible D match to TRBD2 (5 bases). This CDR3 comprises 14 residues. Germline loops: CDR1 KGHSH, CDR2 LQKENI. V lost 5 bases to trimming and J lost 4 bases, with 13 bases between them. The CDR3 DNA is TGTGCCAGCTCAGTTCCACCGGGATCAGATACGCAGTATTTT. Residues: CASSVPPGSDTQYF.

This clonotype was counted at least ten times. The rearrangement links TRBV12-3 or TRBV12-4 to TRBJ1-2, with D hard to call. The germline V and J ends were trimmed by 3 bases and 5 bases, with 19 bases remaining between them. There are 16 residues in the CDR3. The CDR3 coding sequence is TGTGCCAGCAGTTTGGACCCCACGCGGCTGAGATATGGCTACACCTTC. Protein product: CASSLDPTRLRYGYTF.

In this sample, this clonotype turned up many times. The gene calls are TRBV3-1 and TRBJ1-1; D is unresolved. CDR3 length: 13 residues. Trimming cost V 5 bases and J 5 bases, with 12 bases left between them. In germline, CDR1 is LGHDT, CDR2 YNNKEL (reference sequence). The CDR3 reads CASSLEGPTEAFF. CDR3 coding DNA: TGTGCCAGCAGCTTAGAGGGTCCGACTGAAGCTTTCTTT.

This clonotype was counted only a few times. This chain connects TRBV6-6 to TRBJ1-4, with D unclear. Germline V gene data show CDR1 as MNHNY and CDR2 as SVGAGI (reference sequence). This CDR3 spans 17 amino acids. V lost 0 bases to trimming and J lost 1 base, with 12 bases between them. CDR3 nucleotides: TGTGCCAGCAGTTACTCGGGAGCCATGGGAACTAATGAAAAACTGTTTTTT. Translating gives CASSYSGAMGTNEKLFF.

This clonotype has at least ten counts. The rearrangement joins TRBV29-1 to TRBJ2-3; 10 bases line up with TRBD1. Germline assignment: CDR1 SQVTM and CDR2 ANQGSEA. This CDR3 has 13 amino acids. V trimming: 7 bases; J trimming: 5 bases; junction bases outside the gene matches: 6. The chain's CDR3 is CSAGTGVQDTQYF. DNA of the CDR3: TGCAGCGCCGGGACAGGGGTACAAGATACGCAGTATTTT.

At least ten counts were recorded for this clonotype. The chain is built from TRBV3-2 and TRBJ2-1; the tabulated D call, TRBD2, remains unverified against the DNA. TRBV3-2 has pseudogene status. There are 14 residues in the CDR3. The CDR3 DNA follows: TGTGCCAGCAGCCGTAGCGGGAGGGCCGATGAGCAGTTCTTC. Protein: CASSRSGRADEQFF.

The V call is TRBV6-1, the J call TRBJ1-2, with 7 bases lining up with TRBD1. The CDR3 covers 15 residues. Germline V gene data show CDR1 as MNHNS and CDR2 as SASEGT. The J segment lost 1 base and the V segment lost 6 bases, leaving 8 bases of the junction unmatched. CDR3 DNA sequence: TGTGCCAGCAGCCCACAGGGGCCCGTTAACTATGGCTACACCTTC. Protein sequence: CASSPQGPVNYGYTF.

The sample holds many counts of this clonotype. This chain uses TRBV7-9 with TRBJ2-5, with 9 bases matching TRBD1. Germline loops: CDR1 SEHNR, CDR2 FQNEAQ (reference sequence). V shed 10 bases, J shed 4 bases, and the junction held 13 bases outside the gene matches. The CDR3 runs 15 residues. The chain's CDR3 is CATTLGTGLRETQYF. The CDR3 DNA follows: TGTGCCACCACATTGGGGACAGGGCTACGAGAGACCCAGTACTTC.

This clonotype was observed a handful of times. CDR3 bases: TGTGCCAGCAGGGAAAGGGAGGTGAACACCGGGGAGCTGTTTTTT. Amino acids: CASREREVNTGELFF. The chain recombines TRBV12-3 or TRBV12-4 with TRBJ2-2, with D tentatively TRBD2 (6 bases). Trimming pared 6 bases from V and 1 base from J, leaving 12 bases between. The CDR3 has 15 residues.

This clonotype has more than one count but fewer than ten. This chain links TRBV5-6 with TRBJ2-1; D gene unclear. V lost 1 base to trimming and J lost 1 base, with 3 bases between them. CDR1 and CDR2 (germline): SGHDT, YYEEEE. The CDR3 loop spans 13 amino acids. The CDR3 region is CASSLWSYNEQFF. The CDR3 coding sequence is TGTGCCAGCAGCTTGTGGTCCTACAATGAGCAGTTCTTC.

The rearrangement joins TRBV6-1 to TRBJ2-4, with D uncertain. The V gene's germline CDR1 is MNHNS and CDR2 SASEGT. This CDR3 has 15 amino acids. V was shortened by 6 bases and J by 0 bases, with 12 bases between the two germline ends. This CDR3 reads CASRNKTVAKNIQYF. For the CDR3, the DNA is TGTGCCAGCAGGAACAAGACGGTAGCCAAAAACATTCAGTACTTC.

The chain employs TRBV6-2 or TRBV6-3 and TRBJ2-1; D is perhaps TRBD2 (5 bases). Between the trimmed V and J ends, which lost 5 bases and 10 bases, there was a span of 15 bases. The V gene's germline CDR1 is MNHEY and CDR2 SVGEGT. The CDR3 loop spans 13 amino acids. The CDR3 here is CASSHSREGEQFF. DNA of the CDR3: TGTGCCAGCAGTCATTCCCGGGAAGGAGAGCAGTTCTTC.

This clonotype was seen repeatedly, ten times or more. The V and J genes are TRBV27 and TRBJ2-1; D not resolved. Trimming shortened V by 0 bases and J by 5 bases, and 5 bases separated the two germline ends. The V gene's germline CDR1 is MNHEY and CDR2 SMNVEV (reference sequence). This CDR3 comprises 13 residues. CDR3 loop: CASSLSGDNEQFF. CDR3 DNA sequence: TGTGCCAGCAGTTTATCCGGCGACAATGAGCAGTTCTTC.

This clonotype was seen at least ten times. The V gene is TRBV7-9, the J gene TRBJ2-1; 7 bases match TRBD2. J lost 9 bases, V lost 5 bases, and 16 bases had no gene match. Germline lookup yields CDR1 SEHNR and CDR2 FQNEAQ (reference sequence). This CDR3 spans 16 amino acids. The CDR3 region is CASSEGLSGELGEQFF. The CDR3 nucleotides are TGTGCCAGCAGCGAGGGACTCAGCGGGGAGCTAGGTGAGCAGTTCTTC.

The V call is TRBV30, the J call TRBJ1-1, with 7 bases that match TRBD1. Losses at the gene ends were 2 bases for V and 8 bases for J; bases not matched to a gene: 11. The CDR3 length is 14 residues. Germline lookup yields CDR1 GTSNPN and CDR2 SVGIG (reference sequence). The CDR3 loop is CAWSMADRRREAFF. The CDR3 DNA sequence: TGTGCCTGGAGTATGGCGGACAGGCGGAGGGAAGCTTTCTTT. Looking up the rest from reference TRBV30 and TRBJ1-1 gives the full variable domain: SQTIHQWPATLVQPVGSPLSLECTVEGTSNPNLYWYRQAAGRGLQLLFYSVGIGQISSEVPQNLSASRPQDRQFILSSKKLLLSDSGFYLCAWSMADRRREAFFGQGTRLTVV.

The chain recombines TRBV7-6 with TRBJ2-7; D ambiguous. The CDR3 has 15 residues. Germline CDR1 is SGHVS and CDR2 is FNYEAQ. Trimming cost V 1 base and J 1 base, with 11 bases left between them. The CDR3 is CASSLGFLYSYEQYF. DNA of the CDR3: TGTGCCAGCAGCTTAGGATTCCTCTATTCCTACGAGCAGTACTTC. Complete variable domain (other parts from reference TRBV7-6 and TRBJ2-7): GAGVSQSPRYKVTKRGQDVALRCDPISGHVSLYWYRQALGQGPEFLTYFNYEAQQDKSGLPNDRFSAERPEGSISTLTIQRTEQRDSAMYRCASSLGFLYSYEQYFGPGTRLTVT.

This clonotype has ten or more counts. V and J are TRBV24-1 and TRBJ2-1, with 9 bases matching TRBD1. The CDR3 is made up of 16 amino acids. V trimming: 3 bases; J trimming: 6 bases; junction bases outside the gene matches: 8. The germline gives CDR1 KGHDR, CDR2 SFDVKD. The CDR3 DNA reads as TGTGCCACCAGTGATCCGCCGAGGACAGGGGCCAATGAGCAGTTCTTC. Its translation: CATSDPPRTGANEQFF.